A single sample gave rise to the 13 T cell receptor beta chains below, sequenced in a study of multiple sclerosis patients with progressive multifocal leukoencephalopathy. Time point: about 13 months of natalizumab therapy. Here immunoSEQ multiplex PCR was the method, and the copy in TCRdb shows in-frame clones only, minus some. The sample yields around 30,000 clones, roughly 90% seen once. Specimen: PBMCs, collected from a patient treated with natalizumab. The receptors were sampled from a human donor with multiple sclerosis.

The rearrangement uses TRBV6-1 and TRBJ2-3; D could derive from TRBD1 or TRBD2 (5 bases each). Trimming took off 0 bases at V and 2 bases at J, with 15 bases between the two ends. The CDR3 has 17 residues. The germline V gene has CDR1 MNHNS and CDR2 SASEGT. CDR3 loop: CASSEALGVGYTDTQYF. The CDR3 coding sequence is TGTGCCAGCAGTGAAGCGCTGGGGGTGGGGTACACAGATACGCAGTATTTT.

This rearrangement joins TRBV14 to TRBJ1-1; D ambiguous. The V end lost 1 base, the J end lost 2 bases, and 5 bases lay between the germline ends. Per the germline V gene, CDR1 is SGHDN and CDR2 is FVKESK. The CDR3 covers 13 residues. The DNA of the CDR3 is TGTGCCAGCAGCCAAGCACTAAACACTGAAGCTTTCTTT. It translates to CASSQALNTEAFF.

V gene TRBV7-9 combines with J gene TRBJ1-5; unclear D gene. V shed 5 bases and J shed 4 bases, with 12 bases lying between them. This CDR3 region has 14 residues. Germline values: CDR1 SEHNR, CDR2 FQNEAQ (reference sequence). The CDR3 DNA reads as TGTGCCAGCAGCCCCCCGAGGGAGAATCAGCCCCAGCATTTT. This gives the protein CASSPPRENQPQHF. The variable domain in full, completed from reference TRBV7-9 and TRBJ1-5, reads DTGVSQNPRHKITKRGQNVTFRCDPISEHNRLYWYRQTLGQGPEFLTYFQNEAQLEKSRLLSDRFSAERPKGSFSTLEIQRTEQGDSAMYLCASSPPRENQPQHFGDGTRLSIL.

Note on this clone: This CDR3 is also generated by other DNA sequences in the sample. The J gene is TRBJ2-1, the V gene TRBV7-8; 10 bases are shared with TRBD2. The CDR3 runs 16 residues. V trimming: 6 bases; J trimming: 7 bases; junction bases outside the gene matches: 12. CDR1 is SGHVS and CDR2 is FQNEAQ in the germline V gene. CDR3 in DNA: TGTGCCAGCAGAGATACTGAGCGGGGGGGCAGGAATGAGCAGTTCTTC. It is translated as CASRDTERGGRNEQFF.

This clone was found a few times. The rearrangement links TRBV18 to TRBJ1-6; tentatively, D is TRBD1 (5 bases). The CDR3 has 16 amino acids. Germline CDR1 and CDR2: KGHSH and LQKENI. Between the trimmed V and J ends, which lost 6 bases and 6 bases, there was a span of 18 bases. The CDR3 nucleotides are TGTGCCAGCTCCCCAGAAGGGGCCCGTCGTAATTCACCCCTCCACTTT. Its protein is CASSPEGARRNSPLHF.

V and J are TRBV5-1 and TRBJ2-5; 9 nucleotides match TRBD1. Germline CDR1 is SGHRS and CDR2 is YFSETQ. The CDR3 runs to 15 residues. V lost 4 bases and J lost 1; bases outside the gene matches: 5. Written as DNA, the CDR3 is TGCGCCAGCAGCGCCCGACAGGGGGTCCAAGAGACCCAGTACTTC. This translates into CASSARQGVQETQYF.

The rearrangement uses TRBV6-1 and TRBJ1-1; no firm D call. From germline, CDR1 is MNHNS and CDR2 SASEGT. The CDR3 has 13 residues. The germline V and J ends were trimmed by 6 bases and 3 bases, with 11 bases remaining between them. The CDR3 here is CASSGVLDTEAFF. Here the CDR3 DNA reads TGTGCCAGCAGCGGGGTTTTGGACACTGAAGCTTTCTTT.

This chain uses TRBV5-6 with TRBJ2-1; 8 positions agree with TRBD1. Germline trimming cut 6 bases from V and 4 bases from J; bases unmatched to any gene: 9. CDR1 and CDR2 from the germline V gene are SGHDT and YYEEEE. The CDR3 covers 15 residues. CDR3 nucleotide sequence: TGTGCCAGCAACCCGCAGGGGGCGCGTTACAATGAGCAGTTCTTC. It encodes CASNPQGARYNEQFF.

To note about this clone: As the CDR3 is not closed by the conserved phenylalanine or tryptophan, this likely results from a read error. The chain carries TRBV6-1 and TRBJ2-7, with D perhaps given as TRBD1 or TRBD2 (6 bases each). Trimming cost V 11 bases and J 6 bases, with 23 bases left between them. Germline CDR1 MNHNS, CDR2 SASEGT. The CDR3 is made up of 14 amino acids. CDR3 residues: CAAWRGHVGGEQYL. CDR3 DNA: TGTGCCGCCTGGAGGGGACACGTGGGGGGCGAGCAGTACCTC.

This chain uses TRBV28 with TRBJ1-1, with a tentative D call TRBD1 (6 bases). The germline V gene encodes CDR1 MDHEN and CDR2 SYDVKM. The CDR3 runs 14 residues. The V gene lost 6 bases and the J gene lost 1 base, with 12 bases spanning the gap. The CDR3 sequence is CASRSLQGNTEAFF. In nucleotides, the CDR3 is TGTGCCAGCAGAAGCTTACAGGGGAACACTGAAGCTTTCTTT.

The count of this clone is one. CDR3 nucleotides: TGTGCCAGCAGCTTGCGGGTTGAGGGACAAGAGACCCAGTACTTC. Translated, it gives CASSLRVEGQETQYF. V usage is TRBV5-6 and J usage is TRBJ2-5; possibly TRBD2 for D (5 bases). Trimming removed 1 base at V and 2 bases at J, with 12 bases between. CDR1 is SGHDT and CDR2 is YYEEEE in the germline V gene. This CDR3 has 15 amino acids. The variable domain in full, completed from reference TRBV5-6 and TRBJ2-5, reads DAGVTQSPTHLIKTRGQQVTLRCSPKSGHDTVSWYQQALGQGPQFIFQYYEEEERQRGNFPDRFSGHQFPNYSSELNVNALLLGDSALYLCASSLRVEGQETQYFGPGTRLLVL.

This chain joins TRBV4-3 and TRBJ2-7; possibly TRBD2 for D (5 bases). This CDR3 is 16 amino acids long. V was shortened by 1 base and J by 0 bases, with 13 bases between the two germline ends. Germline values: CDR1 LGHNA, CDR2 YSLEER. The CDR3 nucleotides read TGCGCCAGCAGCCAAGTTCTCGGGGTAAGCTCCTACGAGCAGTACTTC. This codes for CASSQVLGVSSYEQYF.

V and J are TRBV5-5 and TRBJ1-2; 7 nucleotides line up with TRBD1. Germline values: CDR1 SGHKS, CDR2 YYEKEE (reference sequence). Trimming at V came to 2 bases and at J to 4 bases, leaving 8 bases not matched to a gene. CDR3 length equals 15 residues. The CDR3 bases are TGTGCCAGCAGCTTCTCCCGTGGGACAGCCTATGGCTACACCTTC. It encodes CASSFSRGTAYGYTF.